This is a list of T cell receptor beta chains from one sample in a study of blood T cell repertoires in COVID-19. The data were produced by immunoSEQ multiplex PCR, yet TCRdb's version contains in-frame clones alone and is incomplete. The table shows roughly 200,000 clones, with 70% to 90% occurring only once. Sample: PBMCs or T cells enriched from blood (not recorded which). Receptors originate from a woman in her 40s with acute COVID-19. Each CDR3 is given with its conserved first and last residue. Fields, in order: clone size, J gene, V gene, CDR3 protein. Only part of the rows carry a size: once, few, many, or a class if the clone is expanded.

.	TRBJ1-5	TRBV9	CASSPGGGLINQPQHF
few	TRBJ1-2	TRBV2	CASGSSGPYGYTF
once	TRBJ2-6	TRBV7-9	CASSSGNGANVLTF
.	TRBJ2-2	TRBV7-3	CASLREKGGELFF
.	TRBJ2-5	TRBV5-6	CASSLTSSGQETQYF
.	TRBJ2-7	TRBV28	CASSDLVGVYEQYF
.	TRBJ2-3	TRBV2	CASSEGADTQYF
few	TRBJ2-2	TRBV5-1	CASRPGQGSFFLTGELFF
.	TRBJ2-1	TRBV28	CASSPPSGNYNEQFF
.	TRBJ2-5	TRBV7-3	CASSPRGTSGETQYF
.	TRBJ2-5	TRBV27	CASSRGGLYQETQYF
.	TRBJ2-7	TRBV19	CASSHRGSYEQYF
.	TRBJ2-1	TRBV9	CASSVDLAGGNNEQFF
.	TRBJ1-4	TRBV28	CASSSAGQGVGEKLFF
once	TRBJ2-2	TRBV4-1	CASARSGELFF
.	TRBJ2-3	TRBV30	CAWNERSTDTQYF
.	TRBJ2-1	TRBV29-1	CSVEGRGSYNEQFF
.	TRBJ2-1	TRBV7-8	CASSGLAGENNEQFF
.	TRBJ2-5	TRBV10-2	CASSGGGGETQYF
.	TRBJ1-6	TRBV27	CASSFSPNSPLHF
.	TRBJ1-6	TRBV6-4	CASSDSTGGSSPLHF
.	TRBJ2-7	TRBV6-5	CASSYEAGASYEQYF
once	TRBJ2-5	TRBV11-3	CASSKGAGQGTQYF
.	TRBJ1-1	TRBV28	CASSLLNRGGFEAFF
.	TRBJ2-3	TRBV7-9	CASSFQASVSTDTQYF
.	TRBJ2-7	TRBV7-2	CASSRTSPSGTYEQYF
.	TRBJ1-5	TRBV28	CASNGLNQPQHF
.	TRBJ2-5	TRBV25-1	CASSDFKTSGSGETQYF
.	TRBJ2-7	TRBV6-2/TRBV6-3	CASSDPGTSGSNEQYF
.	TRBJ1-6	TRBV7-2	CASSTRWTGVLDSPLHF
.	TRBJ2-5	TRBV12-3/TRBV12-4	CASSLARGETQYF
few	TRBJ1-5	TRBV19	CASSRQGPEQPQHF
.	TRBJ2-7	TRBV6-5	CASSSWDRGTYEQYF
.	TRBJ2-1	TRBV19	CASSIQGAGGPGEQFF
.	TRBJ2-1	TRBV9	CASSVAPDSSREQFF
.	TRBJ2-7	TRBV29-1	CSAFLSSYEQYF
.	TRBJ2-2	TRBV6-5	CASSYGRAGTGELFF
once	TRBJ1-1	TRBV20-1	CSAHSGTEAFF
.	TRBJ1-5	TRBV19	CASTWDRGPSNQPQHF
.	TRBJ2-1	TRBV7-8	CASSFLASGSYEQFF
.	TRBJ2-2	TRBV7-3	CASSPGQGATGELFF
.	TRBJ1-1	TRBV10-3	CAIGGGGQRTEAFF
.	TRBJ2-6	TRBV2	CASSLFGREWLLGANVLTF